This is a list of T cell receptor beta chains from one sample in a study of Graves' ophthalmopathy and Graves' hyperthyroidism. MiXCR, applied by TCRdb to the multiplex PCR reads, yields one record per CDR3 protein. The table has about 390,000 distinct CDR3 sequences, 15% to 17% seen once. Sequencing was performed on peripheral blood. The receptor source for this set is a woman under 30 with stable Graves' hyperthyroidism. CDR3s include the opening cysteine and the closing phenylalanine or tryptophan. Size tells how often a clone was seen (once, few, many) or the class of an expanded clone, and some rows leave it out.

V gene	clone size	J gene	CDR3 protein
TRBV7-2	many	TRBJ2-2	CASSFIRAGELFF
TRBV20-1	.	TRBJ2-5	CSATDSGAQETQYF
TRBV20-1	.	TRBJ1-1	CSARDLDSANTEAFF
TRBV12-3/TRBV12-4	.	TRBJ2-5	CASSTGTSGEETQYF
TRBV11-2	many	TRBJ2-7	CASSYPSQGSEQYF
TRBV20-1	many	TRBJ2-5	CSAIAGGEETQYF
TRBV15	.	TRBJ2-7	CATSRGRASRGGYEQYF
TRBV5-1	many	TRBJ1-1	CASSLYRGEPLNTEAFF
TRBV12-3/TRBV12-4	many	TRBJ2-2	CASRFGGGGELFF
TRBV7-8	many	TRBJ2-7	CASSSTRISSYEQYF
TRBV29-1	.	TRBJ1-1	CSATDRGNTEAFF
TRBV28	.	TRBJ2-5	CASSLPDAGAGETQYF
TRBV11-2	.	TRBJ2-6	CASSPRYRASGANVLTF
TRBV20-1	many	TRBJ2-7	CSALAPRRGRSHEQYF
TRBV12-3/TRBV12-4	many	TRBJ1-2	CASSREAYYGYTF
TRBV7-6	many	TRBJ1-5	CASSLGGTVDSNQPQHF
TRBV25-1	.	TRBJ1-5	CASSGSSGTNQPQHF
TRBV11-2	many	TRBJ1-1	CASSFKRGTEAFF
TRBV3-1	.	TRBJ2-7	CASSRGTSGGQYEQYF
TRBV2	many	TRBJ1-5	CASSEDRADQPQHF
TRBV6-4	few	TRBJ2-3	CASSAGGTDTQYF
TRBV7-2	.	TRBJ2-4	CASSPLTGLAKNIQYF
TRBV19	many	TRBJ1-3	CASSPDTVGNTIYF
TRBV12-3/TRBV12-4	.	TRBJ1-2	CASRNVFGARGYTF
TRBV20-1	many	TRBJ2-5	CSARDLPRSQETQYF
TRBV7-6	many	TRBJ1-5	CASSLLSGGQPQHF
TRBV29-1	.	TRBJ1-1	CSVWPGGITEAFF
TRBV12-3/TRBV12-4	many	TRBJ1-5	CASSSGQPQHF
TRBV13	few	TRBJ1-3	CASSFSPRSGTGFLSGNTIYF
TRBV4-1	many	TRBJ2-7	CASSRLQGGAGYEQYF
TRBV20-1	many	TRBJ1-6	CSARGGNSPLHF
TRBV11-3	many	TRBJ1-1	CASSSGGRKEAFF
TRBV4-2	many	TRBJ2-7	CASSQDKVAREQYF
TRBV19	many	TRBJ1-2	CASSPRQDSYGYTF
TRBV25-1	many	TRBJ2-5	CASSEIGKETQYF
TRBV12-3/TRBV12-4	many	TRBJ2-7	CASSPFRGGEYEQYF
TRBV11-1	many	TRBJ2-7	CASSLALGNEQYF
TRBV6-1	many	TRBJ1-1	CASGQDRTWGFF
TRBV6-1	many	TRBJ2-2	CASSRSSGGPDTGELFF
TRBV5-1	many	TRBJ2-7	CASSLGPVGDGHEQYF
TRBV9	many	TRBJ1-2	CASSDSRDRSRGYTF
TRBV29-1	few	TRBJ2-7	CSDPNRGLHEQYF
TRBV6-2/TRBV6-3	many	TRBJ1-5	CASNGLPGQGNNQPQHF
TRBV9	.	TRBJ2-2	CASSWDSRNTGELFF
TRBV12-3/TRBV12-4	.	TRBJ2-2	CASSLRDRASGELFF
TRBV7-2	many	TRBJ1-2	CASSLAGGADGYTF
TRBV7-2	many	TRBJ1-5	CASSLGPLKPQHF
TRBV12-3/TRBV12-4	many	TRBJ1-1	CASIGVISANTEAFF
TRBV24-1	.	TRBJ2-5	CATSDLRSGGAGETQYF
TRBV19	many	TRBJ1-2	CASCRTGDYGYTF
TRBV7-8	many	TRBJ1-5	CASSLEGPNQPQHF
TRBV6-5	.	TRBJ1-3	CASSYPPYSGNTIYF
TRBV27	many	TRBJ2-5	CANPKESQYF
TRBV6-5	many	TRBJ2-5	CASSYPGGTGETQYF
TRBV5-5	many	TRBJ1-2	CASSLEMQGNYGYTF
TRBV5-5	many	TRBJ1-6	CASSLVLGSNSPLHF
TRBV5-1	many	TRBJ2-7	CASSLGSGHGPYERYF
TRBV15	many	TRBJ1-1	CATSASVGAEAFF